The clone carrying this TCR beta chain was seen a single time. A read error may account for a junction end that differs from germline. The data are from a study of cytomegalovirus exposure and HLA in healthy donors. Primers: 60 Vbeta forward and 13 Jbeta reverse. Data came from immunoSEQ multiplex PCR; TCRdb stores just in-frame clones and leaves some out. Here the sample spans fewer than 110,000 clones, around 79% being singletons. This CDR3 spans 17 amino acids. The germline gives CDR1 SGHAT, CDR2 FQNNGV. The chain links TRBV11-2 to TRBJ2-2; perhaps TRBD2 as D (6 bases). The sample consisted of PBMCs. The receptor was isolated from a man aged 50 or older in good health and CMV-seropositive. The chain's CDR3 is CASSLVFGGSGTGELFF. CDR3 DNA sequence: TGTGCCAGCAGTTTAGTATTCGGGGGTTCTGGCACCGGGGAGCTGTTTTTT.